Listed below are T cell receptor beta chains from one sample, sequenced in a study of T cells in localized non-small cell lung cancer. Profiling relied on immunoSEQ multiplex PCR, and the TCRdb table lists in-frame clones only, not all of them. The repertoire includes around 40,000 clones, about 86% of them detected once, and 5.5% to 6.5% sits in the top ten. This specimen was peripheral blood, taken before any cancer treatment. The receptors come from a man aged 40 to 69 with stage I lung adenocarcinoma. CDR3s include the opening cysteine and the closing phenylalanine or tryptophan. A D gene is named only where the DNA matches it firmly. Expanded clones are given a class, and other clones once, few, many or no size at all.

clone size: once; D gene: NA; V gene: TRBV10-3; J gene: TRBJ2-2; CDR3 protein: CAISESSSGELFF; CDR3 DNA: TGTGCCATCAGTGAGTCGTCATCCGGGGAGCTGTTTTTT
clone size: NA; D gene: NA; V gene: TRBV7-9; J gene: TRBJ2-7; CDR3 protein: CASSSYTGGQLTYEQYF; CDR3 DNA: TGTGCCAGCAGCTCCTATACCGGGGGGCAGCTAACCTACGAGCAGTACTTC
clone size: once; D gene: TRBD1; V gene: TRBV19; J gene: TRBJ1-4; CDR3 protein: CASSRDRAEKLFF; CDR3 DNA: TGTGCCAGTAGCCGGGACAGGGCTGAAAAACTGTTTTTT
clone size: NA; D gene: TRBD1; V gene: TRBV4-3; J gene: TRBJ2-1; CDR3 protein: CASSQGTGGFYNEQFF; CDR3 DNA: TGCGCCAGCAGCCAAGGGACAGGGGGCTTCTACAATGAGCAGTTCTTC
clone size: NA; D gene: NA; V gene: TRBV19; J gene: TRBJ2-3; CDR3 protein: CASSILSGSSTDTQYF; CDR3 DNA: TGTGCCAGTAGTATCCTGAGCGGTTCTAGCACAGATACGCAGTATTTT
clone size: NA; D gene: NA; V gene: TRBV4-2; J gene: TRBJ1-2; CDR3 protein: CASGEDNYGYTF; CDR3 DNA: TGTGCCAGCGGGGAAGATAACTATGGCTACACCTTC
clone size: NA; D gene: TRBD1; V gene: TRBV13; J gene: TRBJ1-4; CDR3 protein: CASSATGTGLEKLFF; CDR3 DNA: TGTGCCAGCAGCGCTACCGGGACAGGGTTGGAAAAACTGTTTTTT
clone size: NA; D gene: NA; V gene: TRBV2; J gene: TRBJ1-2; CDR3 protein: CASSEQQLWGGYTF; CDR3 DNA: TGTGCCAGCAGTGAACAACAGCTCTGGGGGGGCTACACCTTC
clone size: NA; D gene: NA; V gene: TRBV7-6; J gene: TRBJ1-1; CDR3 protein: CASSLGGPEAFF; CDR3 DNA: TGTGCCAGCAGCTTAGGGGGCCCTGAAGCTTTCTTT
clone size: once; D gene: TRBD1; V gene: TRBV6-5; J gene: TRBJ2-1; CDR3 protein: CASSHGQGFHNEQFF; CDR3 DNA: TGTGCCAGCAGTCATGGACAGGGATTCCACAATGAGCAGTTCTTC
clone size: NA; D gene: NA; V gene: TRBV7-2; J gene: TRBJ1-3; CDR3 protein: CASSLVGDGNTIYF; CDR3 DNA: TGTGCCAGCAGCTTAGTAGGGGACGGAAACACCATATATTTT
clone size: NA; D gene: NA; V gene: TRBV7-2; J gene: TRBJ2-7; CDR3 protein: CASSSARPQTGGQYF; CDR3 DNA: TGTGCCAGCAGCTCCGCTCGTCCCCAAACCGGGGGGCAGTACTTC
clone size: NA; D gene: NA; V gene: TRBV7-6; J gene: TRBJ2-7; CDR3 protein: CASSSTGSSYEQYF; CDR3 DNA: TGTGCCAGCAGTTCAACAGGGTCCTCCTACGAGCAGTACTTC
clone size: NA; D gene: NA; V gene: TRBV25-1; J gene: TRBJ1-3; CDR3 protein: CASSAGPGLPSGNTIYF; CDR3 DNA: TGTGCCAGCAGTGCCGGCCCAGGGCTCCCCTCTGGAAACACCATATATTTT
clone size: NA; D gene: TRBD1; V gene: TRBV19; J gene: TRBJ1-2; CDR3 protein: CASSIGQGHGYTF; CDR3 DNA: TGTGCCAGTAGTATCGGACAGGGGCATGGCTACACCTTC
clone size: NA; D gene: TRBD1; V gene: TRBV5-4; J gene: TRBJ2-7; CDR3 protein: CASSLQDRSYEQYF; CDR3 DNA: TGTGCCAGCAGCTTACAGGACAGGTCCTACGAGCAGTACTTC
clone size: NA; D gene: TRBD2; V gene: TRBV27; J gene: TRBJ2-1; CDR3 protein: CASSFSGRFNEQFF; CDR3 DNA: TGTGCCAGCAGTTTTAGCGGGAGGTTTAATGAGCAGTTCTTC
clone size: few; D gene: NA; V gene: TRBV11-2; J gene: TRBJ2-1; CDR3 protein: CASSLLGEVDEQFF; CDR3 DNA: TGTGCCAGCAGCTTACTGGGAGAGGTCGATGAGCAGTTCTTC
clone size: NA; D gene: TRBD1; V gene: TRBV7-9; J gene: TRBJ2-3; CDR3 protein: CASSPTGAGTDTQYF; CDR3 DNA: TGTGCCAGCAGCCCGACAGGGGCCGGCACAGATACGCAGTATTTT
clone size: NA; D gene: NA; V gene: TRBV7-3; J gene: TRBJ1-1; CDR3 protein: CASSIQGIDEAFF; CDR3 DNA: TGTGCCAGCAGTATCCAGGGAATTGATGAAGCTTTCTTT
clone size: NA; D gene: NA; V gene: TRBV28; J gene: TRBJ2-5; CDR3 protein: CASRQGLAQETQYF; CDR3 DNA: TGTGCCAGCAGGCAGGGACTGGCCCAAGAGACCCAGTACTTC
clone size: NA; D gene: TRBD1; V gene: TRBV6-1; J gene: TRBJ2-5; CDR3 protein: CASDPGQLKETQYF; CDR3 DNA: TGTGCCAGTGATCCGGGACAGTTAAAAGAGACCCAGTACTTC
clone size: NA; D gene: NA; V gene: TRBV5-1; J gene: TRBJ2-3; CDR3 protein: CASSLDAGDTDTQYF; CDR3 DNA: TGCGCCAGCAGCTTGGACGCCGGGGACACAGATACGCAGTATTTT
clone size: NA; D gene: TRBD1; V gene: TRBV15; J gene: TRBJ2-6; CDR3 protein: CATSRGVGTGFRGANVLTF; CDR3 DNA: TGTGCCACCAGCAGAGGGGTGGGGACAGGGTTTCGCGGGGCCAACGTCCTGACTTTC
clone size: NA; D gene: TRBD2; V gene: TRBV19; J gene: TRBJ2-2; CDR3 protein: CASGLAGAPGGLFF; CDR3 DNA: TGTGCCAGCGGACTAGCGGGAGCCCCAGGGGGGCTGTTTTTT
clone size: once; D gene: NA; V gene: TRBV6-4; J gene: TRBJ2-3; CDR3 protein: CASSERATRTDTQYF; CDR3 DNA: TGTGCCAGCAGTGAACGAGCGACTCGCACAGATACGCAGTATTTT
clone size: NA; D gene: NA; V gene: TRBV9; J gene: TRBJ1-2; CDR3 protein: CASSGSHDGYTF; CDR3 DNA: TGTGCCAGCAGCGGAAGCCATGATGGCTACACCTTC
clone size: NA; D gene: TRBD1; V gene: TRBV28; J gene: TRBJ2-2; CDR3 protein: CASSYGTGVPGELFF; CDR3 DNA: TGTGCCAGCAGTTACGGGACAGGGGTACCCGGGGAGCTGTTTTTT
clone size: NA; D gene: NA; V gene: TRBV6-6; J gene: TRBJ2-2; CDR3 protein: CASSQREGAVGELFF; CDR3 DNA: TGTGCCAGCAGCCAAAGGGAAGGGGCGGTAGGGGAGCTGTTTTTT
clone size: NA; D gene: NA; V gene: TRBV7-2; J gene: TRBJ2-7; CDR3 protein: CASSLYGASEPYEQYF; CDR3 DNA: TGTGCCAGCAGCTTATACGGGGCTAGCGAACCCTACGAGCAGTACTTC
clone size: NA; D gene: NA; V gene: TRBV28; J gene: TRBJ2-7; CDR3 protein: CASSFSLPQLSYEQYF; CDR3 DNA: TGTGCCAGCAGTTTCAGTCTTCCTCAACTCTCCTACGAGCAGTACTTC
clone size: NA; D gene: TRBD2; V gene: TRBV7-8; J gene: TRBJ2-7; CDR3 protein: CASSLRTSGSSYEQYF; CDR3 DNA: TGTGCCAGCAGCTTAAGGACTAGCGGGAGTTCTTACGAGCAGTACTTC
clone size: NA; D gene: TRBD2; V gene: TRBV2; J gene: TRBJ2-1; CDR3 protein: CASSSPGAGLAGMSYNEQFF; CDR3 DNA: TGTGCCAGCAGTTCCCCCGGGGCAGGACTAGCGGGAATGTCCTACAATGAGCAGTTCTTC
clone size: medium-sized; D gene: TRBD1; V gene: TRBV18; J gene: TRBJ1-2; CDR3 protein: CASSPDRGNYGYTF; CDR3 DNA: TGTGCCAGCTCACCAGACAGGGGGAACTATGGCTACACCTTC
clone size: NA; D gene: NA; V gene: TRBV5-5; J gene: TRBJ2-1; CDR3 protein: CASSLRVQGGSYNEQFF; CDR3 DNA: TGTGCCAGCAGCTTGAGGGTTCAGGGCGGCTCCTACAATGAGCAGTTCTTC
clone size: NA; D gene: NA; V gene: TRBV27; J gene: TRBJ2-1; CDR3 protein: CASSWQYSYNEQFF; CDR3 DNA: TGTGCCAGCAGTTGGCAGTACTCCTACAATGAGCAGTTCTTC
clone size: NA; D gene: TRBD2; V gene: TRBV5-1; J gene: TRBJ2-5; CDR3 protein: CASSFPMREGPTETQYF; CDR3 DNA: TGCGCCAGCAGCTTCCCCATGCGGGAGGGGCCTACGGAGACCCAGTACTTC
clone size: NA; D gene: NA; V gene: TRBV5-8; J gene: TRBJ2-5; CDR3 protein: CASSLGGTVQETQYF; CDR3 DNA: TGTGCCAGCAGCTTGGGGGGCACAGTCCAAGAGACCCAGTACTTC
clone size: NA; D gene: NA; V gene: TRBV11-3; J gene: TRBJ2-7; CDR3 protein: CASSNSARSYEQYF; CDR3 DNA: TGTGCCAGCAGCAATTCAGCCAGATCCTACGAGCAGTACTTC
clone size: NA; D gene: NA; V gene: TRBV7-2; J gene: TRBJ1-5; CDR3 protein: CASSPRGGISGNQPQHF; CDR3 DNA: TGTGCCAGCAGCCCTAGGGGGGGGATATCAGGCAATCAGCCCCAGCATTTT
clone size: NA; D gene: TRBD2; V gene: TRBV10-3; J gene: TRBJ2-1; CDR3 protein: CAISESVGLAGTYNEQFF; CDR3 DNA: TGTGCCATCAGTGAGTCGGTTGGGCTAGCGGGAACCTACAATGAGCAGTTCTTC
clone size: NA; D gene: TRBD2; V gene: TRBV5-8; J gene: TRBJ2-5; CDR3 protein: CASSLGAGDGETQYF; CDR3 DNA: TGTGCCAGCAGCTTGGGAGCGGGAGATGGTGAGACCCAGTACTTC
clone size: once; D gene: NA; V gene: TRBV7-2; J gene: TRBJ2-1; CDR3 protein: CASSLFPAGLGGRGNEQFF; CDR3 DNA: TGTGCCAGCAGCTTATTTCCGGCGGGGCTAGGAGGGCGGGGCAATGAGCAGTTCTTC
clone size: NA; D gene: TRBD2; V gene: TRBV11-2; J gene: TRBJ2-5; CDR3 protein: CASSPRTSGSGETQYF; CDR3 DNA: TGTGCCAGCAGCCCGCGGACTAGCGGGAGTGGAGAGACCCAGTACTTC
clone size: NA; D gene: TRBD1; V gene: TRBV4-3; J gene: TRBJ1-4; CDR3 protein: CASSQVPQGAFANEKLFF; CDR3 DNA: TGCGCCAGCAGCCAAGTCCCACAGGGGGCTTTTGCTAATGAAAAACTGTTTTTT
clone size: NA; D gene: TRBD1; V gene: TRBV4-1; J gene: TRBJ2-7; CDR3 protein: CASSQGGQGLSYEQYF; CDR3 DNA: TGCGCCAGCAGCCAAGGGGGACAGGGTTTGTCCTACGAGCAGTACTTC
clone size: NA; D gene: NA; V gene: TRBV5-5; J gene: TRBJ2-6; CDR3 protein: CASSIWASGANVLTF; CDR3 DNA: TGTGCCAGCAGCATTTGGGCCTCTGGGGCCAACGTCCTGACTTTC
clone size: NA; D gene: NA; V gene: TRBV11-3; J gene: TRBJ2-2; CDR3 protein: CASSPQGITGELFF; CDR3 DNA: TGTGCCAGCAGCCCCCAGGGAATCACCGGGGAGCTGTTTTTT
clone size: NA; D gene: TRBD2; V gene: TRBV18; J gene: TRBJ2-7; CDR3 protein: CASSPGLAGSYEQYF; CDR3 DNA: TGTGCCAGCTCACCCGGACTAGCGGGTTCCTACGAGCAGTACTTC
clone size: NA; D gene: NA; V gene: TRBV28; J gene: TRBJ2-3; CDR3 protein: CASSLTGRTDTQYF; CDR3 DNA: TGTGCCAGCAGTTTAACAGGCCGCACAGATACGCAGTATTTT
clone size: NA; D gene: TRBD1; V gene: TRBV14; J gene: TRBJ1-5; CDR3 protein: CASSQDWAGQGRNQPQHF; CDR3 DNA: TGTGCCAGCAGCCAAGATTGGGCGGGACAGGGTCGCAATCAGCCCCAGCATTTT
clone size: NA; D gene: NA; V gene: TRBV28; J gene: TRBJ1-3; CDR3 protein: CASNTGGSSGNTIYF; CDR3 DNA: TGTGCCAGCAACACGGGGGGGAGCTCTGGAAACACCATATATTTT
clone size: NA; D gene: NA; V gene: TRBV15; J gene: TRBJ2-5; CDR3 protein: CATSRDTGLRETQYF; CDR3 DNA: TGTGCCACCAGCAGAGACACAGGGCTGCGGGAGACCCAGTACTTC
clone size: NA; D gene: NA; V gene: TRBV19; J gene: TRBJ1-4; CDR3 protein: CASSNRKGTNEKLFF; CDR3 DNA: TGTGCCAGTAGTAACAGGAAGGGGACTAATGAAAAACTGTTTTTT
clone size: few; D gene: TRBD2; V gene: TRBV4-3; J gene: TRBJ2-3; CDR3 protein: CASSQGLAGERCYF; CDR3 DNA: TGCGCCAGCAGCCAAGGACTAGCGGGAGAAAGGTGTTATTTT
clone size: NA; D gene: TRBD1; V gene: TRBV10-3; J gene: TRBJ1-3; CDR3 protein: CAISGGRGPGNTIYF; CDR3 DNA: TGTGCCATCAGTGGGGGCAGGGGGCCTGGAAACACCATATATTTT
clone size: NA; D gene: TRBD1; V gene: TRBV9; J gene: TRBJ2-2; CDR3 protein: CASSVKQGAPAGELFF; CDR3 DNA: TGTGCCAGCAGCGTCAAACAGGGGGCTCCGGCCGGGGAGCTGTTTTTT
clone size: NA; D gene: NA; V gene: TRBV6-6; J gene: TRBJ2-5; CDR3 protein: CASSYFQGQTQYF; CDR3 DNA: TGTGCCAGCAGTTACTTTCAGGGACAGACCCAGTACTTC
clone size: NA; D gene: NA; V gene: TRBV27; J gene: TRBJ2-3; CDR3 protein: CASSSREASDTQYF; CDR3 DNA: TGTGCCAGCAGTTCCAGAGAGGCATCAGATACGCAGTATTTT